The 20 T cell receptor beta chains presented below share a single source sample, sequenced in a study of blood T cell repertoires in COVID-19. Assay: immunoSEQ multiplex PCR; the TCRdb copy retains only in-frame clones and omits some. The sample carries 110,000 or so clones, 75% to 90% recorded once. Sequencing was done on a sample of peripheral blood. These receptors were taken from a human donor in a cohort sampled during active COVID-19.

The gene calls are TRBV4-1 and TRBJ2-3, with 13 positions matching TRBD2. The J segment lost 2 bases and the V segment lost 0 bases, leaving 8 bases of the junction unmatched. This CDR3 contains 19 residues. Germline V lookup: CDR1 MGHRA, CDR2 YSYEKL. The CDR3 DNA is TGCGCCAGCAGCCAAGAAGTAGGACTAGCGGGGGAACACACAGATACGCAGTATTTT. This gives the protein CASSQEVGLAGEHTDTQYF.

V gene TRBV28 combines with J gene TRBJ1-4; TRBD1 is a possible D gene (5 bases). Germline-derived CDR1 and CDR2 are MDHEN and SYDVKM. Trimming removed 5 bases from V and 8 bases from J, with 12 bases in between. The length of the CDR3 is 13 residues. The CDR3 DNA reads TGTGCCAGCAGTCCCGGGACTTTCGAAAAACTGTTTTTT. Translated: CASSPGTFEKLFF.

The chain links TRBV4-3 to TRBJ2-3; D unclear. Trimming left V 0 bases short and J 4 bases short, with 17 bases between. CDR1 and CDR2 from the germline V gene are LGHNA and YSLEER. The CDR3 is 17 amino acids. The CDR3, as DNA: TGCGCCAGCAGCCAAGACAGGCAGGTTCCCATGGCAGATACGCAGTATTTT. Translated: CASSQDRQVPMADTQYF.

The chain is built from TRBV27 and TRBJ1-6, with D possibly TRBD1 on 6 matching bases. Germline V gene lookup returns CDR1 MNHEY and CDR2 SMNVEV (reference sequence). The V gene lost 5 bases and the J gene lost 4 bases, with 12 bases spanning the gap. The CDR3 loop spans 15 amino acids. The CDR3 region has the DNA TGTGCCAGCAGTCCCAACAGGGAGTATAATTCACCCCTCCACTTT. It yields the protein CASSPNREYNSPLHF.

The chain is built from TRBV7-3 and TRBJ2-3; weak D call: TRBD2 (7 bases). CDR3 length: 15 amino acids. CDR1 and CDR2 from the germline V gene are SGHTA and FQGTGA. Trimming stripped 4 bases from V and 6 bases from J, with 17 bases between. The DNA for the CDR3 is TGTGCCAGCAGCTCCCTGGGGGGGGGCCTGGATACGCAGTATTTT. It specifies CASSSLGGGLDTQYF. Variable domain in full (rest from reference TRBV7-3 and TRBJ2-3): GAGVSQTPSNKVTEKGKYVELRCDPISGHTALYWYRQSLGQGPEFLIYFQGTGAADDSGLPNDRFFAVRPEGSVSTLKIQRTERGDSAVYLCASSSLGGGLDTQYFGPGTRLTVL.

The chain employs TRBV7-2 and TRBJ1-3; the D is unclear. Per the germline V gene, CDR1 is SGHTA and CDR2 is FQGNSA. This CDR3 contains 15 residues. V was pared by 1 base and J by 0 bases, with 7 bases between. The CDR3: CASSLGLHSGNTIYF. DNA of the CDR3: TGTGCCAGCAGCTTAGGACTTCACTCTGGAAACACCATATATTTT.

V and J are TRBV28 and TRBJ2-7; possibly TRBD1 for D (6 bases). Trimming took 7 bases from V and 4 from J, leaving 17 bases between them. The CDR3 covers 14 residues. CDR1 is MDHEN and CDR2 is SYDVKM in the germline V gene. CDR3: CASNLNRVSYEQYF. The DNA of the CDR3 is TGTGCCAGCAATTTGAACAGGGTCTCGTACGAGCAGTACTTC.

This chain connects TRBV14 to TRBJ1-3; TRBD1 aligns across 8 bases. The J segment lost 3 bases and the V segment lost 8 bases, leaving 6 bases of the junction unmatched. CDR1 and CDR2 from the germline V gene are SGHDN and FVKESK. CDR3 length equals 14 residues. CDR3 residues: CASAGQGFGNTIYF. CDR3 nucleotides: TGTGCCAGCGCCGGACAGGGATTTGGAAACACCATATATTTT.

The J gene is TRBJ2-7, the V gene TRBV29-1; 8 nucleotides line up with TRBD1. Germline V CDR1 and CDR2: SQVTM, ANQGSEA. This CDR3 comprises 13 residues. The trim removed 4 bases at V and 1 base at J, leaving 3 bases unmatched. This chain's CDR3 is CSVAGTGSYEQYF. The CDR3 DNA is TGCAGCGTTGCGGGGACAGGATCCTACGAGCAGTACTTC.

The V call is TRBV28, the J call TRBJ1-5; 8 bases match TRBD1. The CDR3 runs 14 residues. Germline V gives CDR1 MDHEN, CDR2 SYDVKM. Trimming at V came to 6 bases and at J to 6 bases, leaving 7 bases not matched to a gene. The DNA for the CDR3 is TGTGCCAGCAGCTGGAGACAGGGGCCTCAGCCCCAGCATTTT. Its translation is CASSWRQGPQPQHF. Full variable domain (rest looked up from reference TRBV28 and TRBJ1-5): DVKVTQSSRYLVKRTGEKVFLECVQDMDHENMFWYRQDPGLGLRLIYFSYDVKMKEKGDIPEGYSVSREKKERFSLILESASTNQTSMYLCASSWRQGPQPQHFGDGTRLSIL.

V usage is TRBV2 and J usage is TRBJ2-2, with 10 nucleotides matching TRBD1. Trimming at V came to 8 bases and at J to 4 bases, leaving 7 bases not matched to a gene. CDR1 is SNHLY and CDR2 is FYNNEI in the germline V gene. The CDR3 sequence is 15 residues long. CDR3 nucleotide sequence: TGTGCCAGCCGGGACAGGGGCCCGACCACCGGGGAGCTGTTTTTT. Translating it yields CASRDRGPTTGELFF. The whole variable domain, remainder taken from reference TRBV2 and TRBJ2-2, is EPEVTQTPSHQVTQMGQEVILRCVPISNHLYFYWYRQILGQKVEFLVSFYNNEISEKSEIFDDQFSVERPDGSNFTLKIRSTKLEDSAMYFCASRDRGPTTGELFFGEGSRLTVL.

The rearrangement uses TRBV7-9 and TRBJ2-7; 10 nucleotides line up with TRBD2. The CDR3 extends over 16 amino acids. Germline V gives CDR1 SEHNR, CDR2 FQNEAQ (reference sequence). V shed 2 bases, J shed 0 bases, and the junction held 4 bases outside the gene matches. CDR3: CASSLSSSGSSYEQYF. As DNA, the CDR3 is TGTGCCAGCAGCTTAAGTTCTAGCGGGAGCTCCTACGAGCAGTACTTC.

On this clone itself: Other DNA sequences of this sample code for an identical CDR3. The V and J genes are TRBV6-1 and TRBJ1-5; D is unresolved. V lost 2 bases, J lost 0 bases, and 11 bases lay in between. The CDR3 consists of 16 residues. Germline V CDR1 and CDR2: MNHNS, SASEGT. Here the CDR3 reads CASSELAGYSNQPQHF. CDR3 in DNA: TGTGCCAGCAGTGAATTGGCAGGCTATAGCAATCAGCCCCAGCATTTT.

In its sample, this clone was seen once. The J gene is TRBJ2-7, the V gene TRBV11-2, with TRBD1 identical over 10 bases. This CDR3 has 16 residues. Germline CDR1 reads SGHAT; CDR2 reads FQNNGV. V dropped 3 bases and J dropped 3; count of bases not matched to a gene: 8. The DNA for the CDR3 is TGTGCCAGCAGCTTGGAGGACAGGGGGGCCCTCTACGAGCAGTACTTC. Protein product: CASSLEDRGALYEQYF.

The J gene is TRBJ2-3, the V gene TRBV28; no firm D call. V was cut by 8 bases and J by 3 bases, with 9 bases left in between. The germline V gene encodes CDR1 MDHEN and CDR2 SYDVKM. The CDR3 spans 12 residues. CDR3 DNA: TGTGCCAGCTCCTCCGTGACAGATACGCAGTATTTT. Translation: CASSSVTDTQYF.

This rearrangement joins TRBV4-1 to TRBJ2-3; 9 nucleotides line up with TRBD2. Unmatched junction bases numbered 5, after V lost 2 bases and J lost 2 bases. Germline CDR1 and CDR2: MGHRA and YSYEKL. This CDR3 contains 16 residues. The CDR3 protein is CASSQPSGGLTDTQYF. The CDR3 region has the DNA TGCGCCAGCAGCCAACCCAGCGGGGGGCTCACAGATACGCAGTATTTT.

V gene TRBV7-9 combines with J gene TRBJ1-1; a weak D match, TRBD1 (5 bases). The V end was cut by 5 bases, the J end by 1 base, with 14 bases between. The CDR3 has 15 residues. The germline V gene has CDR1 SEHNR and CDR2 FQNEAQ (reference sequence). CDR3 DNA: TGTGCCAGCAGCGTGAAACAGGAACCGAACACTGAAGCTTTCTTT. Protein: CASSVKQEPNTEAFF.

This chain links TRBV28 with TRBJ1-6; D gene uncertain. Germline V lookup: CDR1 MDHEN, CDR2 SYDVKM. This CDR3 has 15 amino acids. Trimming removed 6 bases at V and 0 bases at J, with 9 bases between. The CDR3 DNA is TGTGCCAGCAGCACCGCGGCCTCCTATAATTCACCCCTCCACTTT. Translated: CASSTAASYNSPLHF.

The rearrangement uses TRBV11-2 and TRBJ1-2, with TRBD1 as a possible D gene (6 bases). The V and J ends lost 2 bases and 3 bases respectively, with 10 bases between them. This CDR3 is built from 14 residues. The germline V gene has CDR1 SGHAT and CDR2 FQNNGV. CDR3 sequence: CASSLLQGYYGYTF. CDR3 coding DNA: TGTGCCAGCAGCTTACTACAGGGTTACTATGGCTACACCTTC.

The chain joins TRBV6-6 to TRBJ1-6; 8 positions agree with TRBD1. V shed 9 bases, J shed 6 bases, and the junction held 7 bases outside the gene matches. This CDR3 comprises 14 residues. Looked up from germline, CDR1 is MNHNY and CDR2 is SVGAGI (reference sequence). The CDR3 reads CASKQGGGNSPLHF. As DNA, the CDR3 is TGTGCCAGTAAACAGGGGGGCGGTAATTCACCCCTCCACTTT.